This T cell receptor beta chain comes out of a study of blood T cells in healthy people across ages. A single count supports this clonotype. The use of a sample-barcoded 5' primer and a J-beta primer mix characterized a second PCR of roughly 7 to 11 cycles. A single record per CDR3 protein comes from TCRdb applying MiXCR to the 5' RACE reads. This repertoire shows roughly 410,000 distinct CDR3 sequences, about 52% found once; its top ten account for around 50%. This TCR was sampled from a man between 60 and 75 years old in good health. Sequenced: blood.

The CDR3 DNA is TGTGCCATCAGTGACGGGGGGCGCACCGGGGAGCTGTTTTTT. This translates into CAISDGGRTGELFF. The chain carries TRBV10-3 and TRBJ2-2, with D possibly TRBD2 on 7 matching bases. Trimming removed 3 bases from V and 4 bases from J, with 9 bases in between. This CDR3 contains 14 residues. Germline assignment: CDR1 ENHRY and CDR2 SYGVKD.